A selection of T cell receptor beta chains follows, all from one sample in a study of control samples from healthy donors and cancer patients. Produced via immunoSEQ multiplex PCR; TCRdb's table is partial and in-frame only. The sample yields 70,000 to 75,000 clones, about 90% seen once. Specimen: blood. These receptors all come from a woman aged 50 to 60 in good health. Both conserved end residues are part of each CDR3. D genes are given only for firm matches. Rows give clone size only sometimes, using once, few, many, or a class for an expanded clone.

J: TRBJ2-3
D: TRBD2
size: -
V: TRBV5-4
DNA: TGTGCCGGAACCGGGACTACGGGGGGGCCCACAGATACGCAGTATTTT
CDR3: CAGTGTTGGPTDTQYF

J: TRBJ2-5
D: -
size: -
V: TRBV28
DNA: TGTGCCAGCAGTTCTTCAGGGTTCCAAGAGACCCAGTACTTC
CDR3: CASSSSGFQETQYF

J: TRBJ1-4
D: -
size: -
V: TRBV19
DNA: TGTGCCAGTAGCTTTCGAACACGTGAAAAACTGTTTTTT
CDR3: CASSFRTREKLFF

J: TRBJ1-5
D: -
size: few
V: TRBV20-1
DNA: TGCAGTGCGAGTTACAGTTTCAATCAGCCCCAGCATTTT
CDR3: CSASYSFNQPQHF

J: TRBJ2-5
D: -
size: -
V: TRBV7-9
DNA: TGTGCCAGCGGCCGTGGAGAGACCCAGTACTTC
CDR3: CASGRGETQYF

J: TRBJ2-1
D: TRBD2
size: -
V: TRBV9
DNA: TGTGCCAGCAGCGTAGAGGGCGGGAGGACTAATAATGAGCAGTTCTTC
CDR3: CASSVEGGRTNNEQFF

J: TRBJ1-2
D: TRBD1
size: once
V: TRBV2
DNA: TGTGCCAGCAGACCGGGGGACAGGGCCTATGGCTACACCTTC
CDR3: CASRPGDRAYGYTF

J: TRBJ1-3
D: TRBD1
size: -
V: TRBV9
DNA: TGTGCCAGCAGCGGCCGTAGTGGGACAGGCTCTGGAAACACCATATATTTT
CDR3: CASSGRSGTGSGNTIYF

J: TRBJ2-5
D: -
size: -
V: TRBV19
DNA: TGTGCCAGTAGCAACCAGGCGGGGGCCGAGACCCAGTACTTC
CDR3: CASSNQAGAETQYF

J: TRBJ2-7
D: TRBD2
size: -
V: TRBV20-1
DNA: TGCAGTGCTAGTGCACCGGGACTAGCGGGAATACGGCCGGGCGAGCAGTACTTC
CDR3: CSASAPGLAGIRPGEQYF

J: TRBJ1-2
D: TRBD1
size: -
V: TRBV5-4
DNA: TGTGCCAGCAGCCCTCGGACAGGTGCCCCGGGAGGCTACACCTTC
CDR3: CASSPRTGAPGGYTF

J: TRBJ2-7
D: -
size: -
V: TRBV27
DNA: TGTGCCAGCAGTTCACAGGGAGTGGTTGGAGAGCAGTACTTC
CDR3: CASSSQGVVGEQYF

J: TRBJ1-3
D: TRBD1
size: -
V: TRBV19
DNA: TGTGCCAGCGGACAGGATTCTGGAAACACCATATATTTT
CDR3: CASGQDSGNTIYF

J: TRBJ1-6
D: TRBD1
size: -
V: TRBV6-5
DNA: TGTGCCAGCAGTTACATGGGGACAGGGAATTCACCCCTCCACTTT
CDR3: CASSYMGTGNSPLHF

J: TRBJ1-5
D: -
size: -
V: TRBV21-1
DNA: TGTGCCAGCAGCAAAAAAGGCAGGTCCAATCAGCCCCAGCATTTT
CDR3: CASSKKGRSNQPQHF

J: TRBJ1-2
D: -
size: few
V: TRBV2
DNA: TGTGCCAGCAGGGGGGGGCCGAGGGGCTACACCTTC
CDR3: CASRGGPRGYTF

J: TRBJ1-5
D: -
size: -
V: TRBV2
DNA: TGTGCCAGCTCGGGGATCGGGGATCAGCCCCAGCATTTT
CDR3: CASSGIGDQPQHF

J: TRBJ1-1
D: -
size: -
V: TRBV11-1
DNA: TGTGCCAGCAGCTTCCGGGCACCACGGGGAGGGACTGAAGCTTTCTTT
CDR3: CASSFRAPRGGTEAFF

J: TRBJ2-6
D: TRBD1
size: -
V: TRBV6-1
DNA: TGTGCCAGCAGTGACAGACGGCAGGGGGCTAGTGGGGCCAACGTCCTGACTTTC
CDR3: CASSDRRQGASGANVLTF

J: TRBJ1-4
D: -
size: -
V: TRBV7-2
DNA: TGTGCCAGCAGCCCCGGGAGGACGACTAATGAAAAACTGTTTTTT
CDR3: CASSPGRTTNEKLFF

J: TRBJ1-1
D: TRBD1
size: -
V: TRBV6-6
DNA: TGTGCCAGCCAACAGGGGGACGTTGAAGCTTTCTTT
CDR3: CASQQGDVEAFF

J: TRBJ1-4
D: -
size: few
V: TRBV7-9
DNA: TGTGCCAGCAGCTTAGCGCAGGAATCTAATGAAAAACTGTTTTTT
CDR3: CASSLAQESNEKLFF

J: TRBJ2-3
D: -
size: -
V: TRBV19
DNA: TGTGCCAGTAGTATAGATCCCGGCACAGATACGCAGTATTTT
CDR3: CASSIDPGTDTQYF

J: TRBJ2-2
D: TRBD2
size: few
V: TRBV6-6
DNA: TGTGCCAGCAGTGACCGGGGGGCCGGGGAGCTGTTTTTT
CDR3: CASSDRGAGELFF

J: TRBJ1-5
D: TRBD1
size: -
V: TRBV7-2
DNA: TGTGCCAGCAGCCCAGCCGGAGGGACAGGGAATCAGCCCCAGCATTTT
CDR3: CASSPAGGTGNQPQHF

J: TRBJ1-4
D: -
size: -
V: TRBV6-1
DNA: TGTGCCAGCAGTGAAGCCGGTCTCGCAACTAATGAAAAACTGTTTTTT
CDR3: CASSEAGLATNEKLFF

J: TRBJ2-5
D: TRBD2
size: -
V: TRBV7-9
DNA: TGTGCCAGCAGCCACGGACTAGCTCTGGAGACCCAGTACTTC
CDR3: CASSHGLALETQYF

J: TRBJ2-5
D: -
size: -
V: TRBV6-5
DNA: TGTGCCAGCAGTTACTCGATATATTCACTAAAAGAGACCCAGTACTTC
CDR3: CASSYSIYSLKETQYF

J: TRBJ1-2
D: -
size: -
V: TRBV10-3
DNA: TGTGCCATCAGAGAGGAGTTGGCGGACAAAGAGGACTATGGCTACACCTTC
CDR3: CAIREELADKEDYGYTF

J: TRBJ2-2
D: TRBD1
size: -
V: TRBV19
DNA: TGTGCCAGTAGTATGGTGACAGGGAGTACCGGGGAGCTGTTTTTT
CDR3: CASSMVTGSTGELFF

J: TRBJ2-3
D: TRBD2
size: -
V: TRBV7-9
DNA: TGTGCCAGCACCCCCGGGACTAGCGGGGCTAGCACAGATACGCAGTATTTT
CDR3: CASTPGTSGASTDTQYF

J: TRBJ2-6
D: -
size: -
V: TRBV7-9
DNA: TGTGCCACACCGCGAGGGGACTTCTCTGGGGCCAACGTCCTGACTTTC
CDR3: CATPRGDFSGANVLTF

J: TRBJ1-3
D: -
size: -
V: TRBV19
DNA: TGTGCCACCGGCCTCTCCCTCTCTGGAAACACCATATATTTT
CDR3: CATGLSLSGNTIYF

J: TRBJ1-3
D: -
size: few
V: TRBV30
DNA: TGTGCCTGGGGAACTGGAAACACCATATATTTT
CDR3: CAWGTGNTIYF

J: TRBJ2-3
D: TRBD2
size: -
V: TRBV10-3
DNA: TGTGCCATCAGTTTACTAGCGGGATCGGCAGATACGCAGTATTTT
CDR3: CAISLLAGSADTQYF

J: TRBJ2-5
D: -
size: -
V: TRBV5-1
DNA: TGCGCCAGCAGCTTGCAGGATGGGGGGCGCAGAGAGACCCAGTACTTC
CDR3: CASSLQDGGRRETQYF

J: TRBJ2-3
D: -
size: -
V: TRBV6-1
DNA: TGTGCCCTCGGGACCTCCACAGATACGCAGTATTTT
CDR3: CALGTSTDTQYF

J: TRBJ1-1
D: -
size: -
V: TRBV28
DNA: TGTGCCAGCAGTTCCGCGCCTAGGGGATTGAACACTGAAGCTTTCTTT
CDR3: CASSSAPRGLNTEAFF

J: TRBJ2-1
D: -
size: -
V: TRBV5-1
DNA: TGCGCCTCTCGCCTAGCTTACAATGAGCAGTTCTTC
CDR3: CASRLAYNEQFF

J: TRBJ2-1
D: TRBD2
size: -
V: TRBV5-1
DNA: TGCGCCAGCAGCTTATTTGGAGCGGGAGGATCTTACAATGAGCAGTTCTTC
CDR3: CASSLFGAGGSYNEQFF

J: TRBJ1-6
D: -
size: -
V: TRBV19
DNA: TGTGCCAGTAGTCCCCGCGAAGGACTCCCCCTCCACTTT
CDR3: CASSPREGLPLHF

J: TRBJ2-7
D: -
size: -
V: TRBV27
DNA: TGTGCCAGCAGTTCCCAACTGGGGCCCTACGAGCAGTACTTC
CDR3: CASSSQLGPYEQYF

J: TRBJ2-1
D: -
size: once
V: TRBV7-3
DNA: TGTGCCAGCAGCGAAACTGGGTACAATGAGCAGTTCTTC
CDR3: CASSETGYNEQFF

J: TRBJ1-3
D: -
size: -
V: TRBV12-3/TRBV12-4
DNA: TGTGCCAGCAGTTTTTCTGGAAACACCATATATTTT
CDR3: CASSFSGNTIYF

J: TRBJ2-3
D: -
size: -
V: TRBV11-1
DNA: TGTGCCAGCAGCGATGGCGCCCAGGGAGATACGCAGTATTTT
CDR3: CASSDGAQGDTQYF

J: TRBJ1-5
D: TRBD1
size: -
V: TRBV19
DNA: TGTGCCAGTAGTCCCCGACAGGGCAATAGCAATCAGCCCCAGCATTTT
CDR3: CASSPRQGNSNQPQHF

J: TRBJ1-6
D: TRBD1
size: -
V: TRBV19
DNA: TGTGCCAGTAGTCTGGGACAGGGGGCGGCGGATAATTCACCCCTCCACTTT
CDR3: CASSLGQGAADNSPLHF

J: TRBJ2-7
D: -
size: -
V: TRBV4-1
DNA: TGCGCCAGCAGCCAAGTCCTGCGGGGTGAGACCCTCCTCGAGCAGTACTTC
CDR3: CASSQVLRGETLLEQYF

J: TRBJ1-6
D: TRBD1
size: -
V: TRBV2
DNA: TGTGCCAGCAGGTTGGACAGGGGAAATTCACCCCTCCACTTT
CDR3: CASRLDRGNSPLHF

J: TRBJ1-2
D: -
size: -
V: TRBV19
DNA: TGTGCCAGTAGTATGATATTTATAGGGAGACGGGACGGGTATGGCTACACCTTC
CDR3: CASSMIFIGRRDGYGYTF

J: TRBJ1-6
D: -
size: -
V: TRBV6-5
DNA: TGTGCCAGCAGGGGGGGGAGGCCTAATTCACCCCTCCACTTT
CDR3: CASRGGRPNSPLHF

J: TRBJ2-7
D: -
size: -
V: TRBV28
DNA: TGTGCCAGCAGTAACGACTACTACGAGCAGTACTTC
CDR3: CASSNDYYEQYF

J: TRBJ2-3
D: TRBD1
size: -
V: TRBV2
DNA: TGTGCCGGGGCCGGACAGGGGGTGGATACGCAGTATTTT
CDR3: CAGAGQGVDTQYF

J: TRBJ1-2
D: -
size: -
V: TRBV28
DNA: TGTGCCAGCAGTTTCCGGGGAATCCAGACTAACTATGGCTACACCTTC
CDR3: CASSFRGIQTNYGYTF

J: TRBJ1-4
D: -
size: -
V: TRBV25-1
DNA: TGTGCCAGCAGTGAATATTTTTTGGTAGCTCTAGGTGAAAAACTGTTTTTT
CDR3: CASSEYFLVALGEKLFF

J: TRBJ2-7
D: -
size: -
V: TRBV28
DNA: TGTGCCAGCAGCGGTAGCTTCTACGAGCAGTACTTC
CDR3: CASSGSFYEQYF

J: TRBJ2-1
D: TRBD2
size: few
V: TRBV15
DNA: TGTGCCACCGAATCAAATAGCGGGAGCTCCTACAATGAGCAGTTCTTC
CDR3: CATESNSGSSYNEQFF

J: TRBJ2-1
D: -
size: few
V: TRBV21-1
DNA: TGTGCCAGCAGCGAACAGGGGAGCAGGTACAATGAGCAGTTCTTC
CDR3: CASSEQGSRYNEQFF

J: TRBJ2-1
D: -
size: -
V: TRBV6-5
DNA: TGTGCCAGCGACCCCAACGCTAGGGGCAACAATGAGCAGTTCTTC
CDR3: CASDPNARGNNEQFF